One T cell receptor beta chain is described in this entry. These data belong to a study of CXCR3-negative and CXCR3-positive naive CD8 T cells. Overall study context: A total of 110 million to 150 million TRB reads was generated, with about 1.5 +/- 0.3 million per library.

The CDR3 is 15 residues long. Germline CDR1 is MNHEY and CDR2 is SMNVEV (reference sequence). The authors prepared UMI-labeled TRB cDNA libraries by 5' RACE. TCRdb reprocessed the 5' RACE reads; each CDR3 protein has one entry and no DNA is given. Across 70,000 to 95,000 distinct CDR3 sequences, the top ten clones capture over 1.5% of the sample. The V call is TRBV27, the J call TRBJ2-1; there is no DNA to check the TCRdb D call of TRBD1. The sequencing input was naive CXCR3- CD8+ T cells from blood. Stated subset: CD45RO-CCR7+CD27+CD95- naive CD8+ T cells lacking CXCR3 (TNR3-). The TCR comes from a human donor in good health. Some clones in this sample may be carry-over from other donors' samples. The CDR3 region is CASSWDSSSYNEQFF.